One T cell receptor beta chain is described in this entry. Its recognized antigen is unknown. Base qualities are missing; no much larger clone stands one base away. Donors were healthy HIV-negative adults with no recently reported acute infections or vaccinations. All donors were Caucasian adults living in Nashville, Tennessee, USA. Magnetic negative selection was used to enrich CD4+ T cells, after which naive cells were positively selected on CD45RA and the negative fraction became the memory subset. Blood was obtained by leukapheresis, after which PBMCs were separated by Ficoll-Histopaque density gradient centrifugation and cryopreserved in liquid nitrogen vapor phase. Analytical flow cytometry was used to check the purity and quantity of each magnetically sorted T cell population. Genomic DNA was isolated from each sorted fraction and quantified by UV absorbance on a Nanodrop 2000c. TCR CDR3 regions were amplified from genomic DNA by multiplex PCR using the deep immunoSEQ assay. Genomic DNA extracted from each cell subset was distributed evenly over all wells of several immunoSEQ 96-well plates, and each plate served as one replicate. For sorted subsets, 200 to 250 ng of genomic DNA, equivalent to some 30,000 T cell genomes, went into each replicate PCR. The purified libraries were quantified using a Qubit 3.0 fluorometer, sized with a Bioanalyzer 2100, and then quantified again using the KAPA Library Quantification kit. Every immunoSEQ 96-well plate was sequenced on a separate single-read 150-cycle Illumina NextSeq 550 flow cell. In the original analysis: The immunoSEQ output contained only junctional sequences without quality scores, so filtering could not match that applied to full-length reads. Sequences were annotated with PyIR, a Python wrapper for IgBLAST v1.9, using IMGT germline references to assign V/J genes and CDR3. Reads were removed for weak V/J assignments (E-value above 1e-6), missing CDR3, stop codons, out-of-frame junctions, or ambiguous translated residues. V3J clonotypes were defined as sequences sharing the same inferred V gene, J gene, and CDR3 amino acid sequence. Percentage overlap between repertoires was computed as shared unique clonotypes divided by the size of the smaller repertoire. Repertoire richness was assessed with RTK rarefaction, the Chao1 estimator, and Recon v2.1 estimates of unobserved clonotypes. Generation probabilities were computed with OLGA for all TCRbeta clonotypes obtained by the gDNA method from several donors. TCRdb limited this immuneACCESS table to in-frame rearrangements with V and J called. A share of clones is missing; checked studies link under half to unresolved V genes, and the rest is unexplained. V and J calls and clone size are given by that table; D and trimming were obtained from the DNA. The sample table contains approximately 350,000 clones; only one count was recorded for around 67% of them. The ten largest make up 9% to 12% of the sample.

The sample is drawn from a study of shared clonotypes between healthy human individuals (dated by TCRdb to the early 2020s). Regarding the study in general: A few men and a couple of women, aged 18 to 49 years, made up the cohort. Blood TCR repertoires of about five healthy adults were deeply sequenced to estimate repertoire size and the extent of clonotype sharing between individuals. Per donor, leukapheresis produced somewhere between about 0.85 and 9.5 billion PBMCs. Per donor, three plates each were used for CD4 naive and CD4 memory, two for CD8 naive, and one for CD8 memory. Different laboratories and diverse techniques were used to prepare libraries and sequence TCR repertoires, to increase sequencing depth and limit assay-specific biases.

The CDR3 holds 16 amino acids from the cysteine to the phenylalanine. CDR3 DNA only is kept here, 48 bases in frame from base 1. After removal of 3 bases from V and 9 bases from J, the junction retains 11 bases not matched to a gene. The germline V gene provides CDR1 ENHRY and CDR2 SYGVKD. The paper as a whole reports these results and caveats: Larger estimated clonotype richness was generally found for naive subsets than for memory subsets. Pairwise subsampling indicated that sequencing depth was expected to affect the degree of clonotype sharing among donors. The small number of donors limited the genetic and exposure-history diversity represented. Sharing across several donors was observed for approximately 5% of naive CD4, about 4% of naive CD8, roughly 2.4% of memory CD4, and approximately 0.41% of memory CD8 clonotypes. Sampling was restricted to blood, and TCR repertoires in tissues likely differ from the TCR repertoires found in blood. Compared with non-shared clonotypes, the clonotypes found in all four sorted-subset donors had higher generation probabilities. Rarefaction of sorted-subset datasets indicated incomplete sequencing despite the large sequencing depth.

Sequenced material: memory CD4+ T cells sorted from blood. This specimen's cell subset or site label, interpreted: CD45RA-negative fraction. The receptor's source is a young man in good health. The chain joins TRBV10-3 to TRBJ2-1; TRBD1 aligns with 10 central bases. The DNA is TGTGCCATCAGTGATCGACAGGGGGCGCGGTGGGCTGAGCAGTTCTTC. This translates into CAISDRQGARWAEQFF.